This T cell receptor beta chain appears in the sequencing data of a study of blood T cell repertoires in COVID-19. Across the study: From the United States, Italy and Spain came samples of acute and convalescent COVID-19. T cells, B-cell-depleted T cells, or PBMCs provided the cDNA or gDNA that served as material.

The CDR3 totals 16 residues. V was cut by 0 bases and J by 1 base, with 10 bases left in between. Germline-derived CDR1 and CDR2 are MRHNA and SNTAGT. Per the study methods: Amplification of reference gene primers provided the estimated nucleated cell counts. Repertoires were generated with immunoSEQ multiplex PCR, while TCRdb's copy carries only in-frame clones and drops some. The DNA gave D and trimming, while V, J and clone size come from that table. The table lists tens of thousands of clones, roughly 86% of them singletons. V and J are TRBV6-4 and TRBJ1-5; D not resolved. The sequence was obtained from a man in his 70s with active COVID-19. Sequenced input: peripheral blood. CDR3 amino acids: CASSDSTRISNQPQHF. CDR3 nucleotides: TGTGCCAGCAGTGACTCGACAAGGATAAGCAATCAGCCCCAGCATTTT.